A single sample is the source of the 29 T cell receptor beta chains below, sequenced in a study of Graves' ophthalmopathy and Graves' hyperthyroidism. The authors amplified TCR beta CDR3 regions from RNA transcripts. Second-round multiplex PCR followed a first-round RT-PCR using HTBI primers. From the multiplex PCR reads, TCRdb called clonotypes with MiXCR, one entry per CDR3 protein. The data contain more than 550,000 distinct CDR3 sequences, just over 40% of them singletons. Sequencing input: peripheral blood. The source is an adult man with Graves' ophthalmopathy.

This rearrangement joins TRBV29-1 to TRBJ2-5, with TRBD1 matching 8 bases. The CDR3 is 14 amino acids. V lost 4 bases and J lost 4; bases outside the gene matches: 8. The V gene's germline CDR1 is SQVTM and CDR2 ANQGSEA. CDR3 in DNA: TGCAGCGTTGCTACAGGGGGATGGATAGAGACCCAGTACTTC. This translates into CSVATGGWIETQYF.

Ten or more counts support this clonotype. The genes are TRBV7-9 and TRBJ1-1; 10 positions match TRBD1. The CDR3 extends over 13 amino acids. Per germline, CDR1 SEHNR and CDR2 FQNEAQ (reference sequence). Unmatched junction bases numbered 3, after V lost 7 bases and J lost 4 bases. CDR3 amino acids: CASTRTGGTEAFF. The CDR3 DNA reads as TGTGCCAGCACCAGGACAGGGGGCACTGAAGCTTTCTTT.

This chain links TRBV7-2 with TRBJ2-6; D perhaps matches TRBD2 (6 bases). The V end lost 7 bases, the J end lost 11 bases, and 12 bases lay between the germline ends. The CDR3 consists of 12 residues. Germline assignment: CDR1 SGHTA and CDR2 FQGNSA. CDR3 DNA sequence: TGTGCCAGCAACCGGGAGTCCTACGTCCTGACTTTC. Translating gives CASNRESYVLTF. The complete variable domain, with remaining parts taken from reference TRBV7-2 and TRBJ2-6, reads GAGVSQSPSNKVTEKGKDVELRCDPISGHTALYWYRQSLGQGLEFLIYFQGNSAPDKSGLPSDRFSAERTGGSVSTLTIQRTQQEDSAVYLCASNRESYVLTFGAGSRLTVL.

This clonotype was detected ten times or more. The chain uses TRBV20-1 and TRBJ2-7, with 9 bases lining up with TRBD2. This CDR3 is built from 14 residues. Per the germline V gene, CDR1 is DFQATT and CDR2 is SNEGSKA (reference sequence). The ends lost 1 base at V and 4 bases at J; junction bases unmatched: 5. The DNA for the CDR3 is TGCAGTGCTAGAGTAGCGGGAGTATCGTACGAGCAGTACTTC. It specifies CSARVAGVSYEQYF.

A note on this clonotype: A much more abundant neighbour one base away suggests this may be a read error. The chain carries TRBV9 and TRBJ1-5, with D unresolved. Germline CDR1 SGDLS, CDR2 YYNGEE. The CDR3 consists of 15 residues. The CDR3 loop reads CASSAEVDSNQPRHF. In DNA form, the CDR3 reads TGTGCCAGCAGCGCCGAGGTGGATAGCAATCAGCCCCGGCATTTT.

As concerns this clonotype: The CDR3 carries no conserved terminal phenylalanine or tryptophan, so it likely arises from a read error. This chain joins TRBV29-1 and TRBJ2-7; D possibly corresponds to TRBD2 (5 bases). The CDR3 contains 13 residues. Germline V gene data show CDR1 as SQVTM and CDR2 as ANQGSEA. The V gene lost 6 bases and the J gene lost 4 bases, with 16 bases spanning the gap. The CDR3 bases are TGCAGCGTAGCCCTGGGGTGGGAGTACGAGCAGTACCTC. Its translation is CSVALGWEYEQYL.

V is TRBV27 and J is TRBJ1-2; 7 positions match TRBD1. CDR1 MNHEY and CDR2 SMNVEV come from the germline V gene (reference sequence). V trimming: 6 bases; J trimming: 0 bases; junction bases outside the gene matches: 7. CDR3 length equals 15 residues. CDR3: CASSLSGGANYGYTF. DNA for the CDR3: TGTGCCAGCAGCCTCTCAGGGGGTGCTAACTATGGCTACACCTTC.

Only a few counts were recorded for this clonotype. At one end the junction does not follow the germline gene, possibly because of a read error. The chain employs TRBV7-8 and TRBJ2-7, with 9 nucleotides matching TRBD2. Looked up from germline, CDR1 is SGHVS and CDR2 is FQNEAQ. The CDR3 extends over 16 amino acids. The CDR3 DNA reads as TGCGCCAGCAGCCAAGATTGGGGCGGGGGGGCTTACGAGCAGTACTTC. As protein: CASSQDWGGGAYEQYF.

In its sample, this clonotype was seen a few times. This sequence joins TRBV7-9 and TRBJ2-1, with 12 bases aligning to TRBD2. V shed 5 bases, J shed 6 bases, and the junction held 8 bases outside the gene matches. Looked up from germline, CDR1 is SEHNR and CDR2 is FQNEAQ (reference sequence). This CDR3 contains 16 residues. The CDR3 is CASSSRTSGRINEQFF. For the CDR3, the DNA is TGTGCCAGCAGCAGCCGCACTAGCGGGAGGATCAATGAGCAGTTCTTC.

A note on this clonotype: The junction departs from germline at one end; a sequencing error may be responsible. The rearrangement links TRBV24-1 to TRBJ2-7; TRBD2 might be the D (10 bases). The CDR3 sequence is 15 residues long. Germline-derived CDR1 and CDR2 are KGHDR and SFDVKD. DNA of the CDR3: TGTGCCACCAGGGGGGAGGGACAGGGTCTAGCGGGAGTGTTCTTC. It is translated as CATRGEGQGLAGVFF.

This chain uses TRBV24-1 with TRBJ2-1; either TRBD1 or TRBD2 may supply D (5 bases each). V was trimmed by 3 bases and J by 8 bases, leaving 10 bases between them. Germline-derived CDR1 and CDR2 are KGHDR and SFDVKD. The length of the CDR3 is 13 residues. Here the CDR3 DNA reads TGTGCCACCAGTGATCCTGAGGGGCATGAGCAGTTCTTC. Protein: CATSDPEGHEQFF.

The chain joins TRBV5-1 to TRBJ1-1; tentative D call: TRBD1 (6 bases). Germline CDR1 SGHRS, CDR2 YFSETQ. CDR3 length equals 16 residues. V dropped 4 bases and J dropped 2 bases, with 18 bases sitting between them. In DNA, the CDR3 is TGCGCCAGCAGCGCGGGACTTACAGGGCCCAACACTGAAGCTTTCTTT. Its protein is CASSAGLTGPNTEAFF.

The chain carries TRBV6-6 and TRBJ2-7; D uncertain. Germline V gives CDR1 MNHNY, CDR2 SVGAGI (reference sequence). V was pared by 6 bases and J by 9 bases, with 15 bases between. The CDR3 is 12 amino acids. CDR3: CASRPDGPSQYF. The CDR3 DNA sequence: TGTGCCAGCAGACCAGACGGGCCCTCGCAGTACTTC.

Worth noting for this clonotype: Since a much larger clone is just one base distant, this may be a read error. V is TRBV29-1 and J is TRBJ1-2, with D perhaps matching TRBD1 (6 bases). This CDR3 contains 13 residues. Per germline, CDR1 SQVTM and CDR2 ANQGSEA. This CDR3 reads CSVLQGSFYGHTF. The DNA of the CDR3 is TGCAGCGTCTTACAGGGCTCATTCTATGGCCACACCTTC.

The chain combines TRBV5-1 with TRBJ1-1; possibly TRBD1 for D (5 bases). Germline-derived CDR1 and CDR2 are SGHRS and YFSETQ. This CDR3 comprises 18 residues. V was pared by 4 bases and J by 1 base, with 23 bases between. The CDR3 nucleotides are TGCGCCAGCAGCCCCGGGGGGAAATGGGACGGCGAGAACACTGAAGCTTTCTTT. Its protein is CASSPGGKWDGENTEAFF.

Regarding this clonotype: One base away lies a much larger clone, so this may be a sequencing read error. The chain joins TRBV12-3 or TRBV12-4 to TRBJ2-5; possible D gene TRBD1, 6 bases. The CDR3 contains 13 residues. The DNA for the CDR3 is TGTGCCAGCAGTCACGGACAGCAAGAGGCCCAGTACTTC. It yields the protein CASSHGQQEAQYF.

This clonotype was observed a few times. The V call is TRBV2, the J call TRBJ2-6, with D unclear. CDR1 and CDR2 from the germline V gene are SNHLY and FYNNEI. V was trimmed by 3 bases and J by 9 bases, leaving 12 bases between them. The CDR3 is made up of 14 amino acids. The CDR3 region has the DNA TGTGCCAGCAGTGAGGGCTGGTCTCTCAACGTCCTGACTTTC. It codes for CASSEGWSLNVLTF.

This clonotype was recorded many times. This sequence joins TRBV6-5 and TRBJ1-2, with unresolved D. The V end lost 4 bases, the J end lost 4 bases, and 13 bases lay between the germline ends. Germline V gene lookup returns CDR1 MNHEY and CDR2 SVGAGI. This CDR3 is built from 14 residues. The CDR3: CASSSTGPSYGYTF. The CDR3 nucleotides read TGTGCCAGCAGTTCGACTGGACCTTCCTATGGCTACACCTTC.

Only a few counts were recorded for this clonotype. The chain is built from TRBV25-1 and TRBJ1-2, with TRBD1 identical over 7 bases. V was clipped by 5 bases and J by 4 bases; unmatched bases: 13. The CDR3 loop spans 16 amino acids. Germline CDR1 reads MGHDK; CDR2 reads SYGVNS. CDR3 sequence: CASSLRGGGSTYGYTF. For the CDR3, the DNA is TGTGCCAGCAGTTTGCGGGGAGGGGGCAGCACCTATGGCTACACCTTC.

This clonotype was recorded many times. V usage is TRBV10-3 and J usage is TRBJ2-2, with 7 bases identical to TRBD2. The V gene's germline CDR1 is ENHRY and CDR2 SYGVKD. V gave up 4 bases and J gave up 5 bases; unmatched junction bases: 4. CDR3 length equals 14 residues. This CDR3 is CAISVGGGTGELFF. In nucleotides, the CDR3 is TGTGCCATCAGTGTTGGGGGAGGGACCGGGGAGCTGTTTTTT.

This rearrangement joins TRBV10-3 to TRBJ1-4; 9 positions agree with TRBD1. CDR3 size: 15 residues. In germline, CDR1 is ENHRY, CDR2 SYGVKD. V dropped 0 bases and J dropped 5; count of bases not matched to a gene: 1. CDR3 sequence reads: CAISESTGGNEKLFF. CDR3 DNA sequence: TGTGCCATCAGTGAGTCGACAGGGGGGAATGAAAAACTGTTTTTT.

This clonotype was seen repeatedly, ten times or more. The CDR3 DNA sequence: TGTGCCAGTAGGTCCGGTGGTAGCGGGGGAAAACTGTTTTTT. Its translation is CASRSGGSGGKLFF. This chain connects TRBV19 to TRBJ1-4; possible D gene TRBD1, 5 bases. The length of the CDR3 is 14 residues. The V gene lost 6 bases and the J gene lost 10 bases, with 18 bases spanning the gap. Germline loops: CDR1 LNHDA, CDR2 SQIVND (reference sequence).

In regard to this clonotype: This sequence may be a read error, since a much larger clone differs from it by one base. This chain connects TRBV7-2 to TRBJ2-7; D not resolved. CDR1 is SGHTA, CDR2 FQGNSA, per germline. The CDR3 sequence is 14 residues long. The CDR3 DNA is TGTGCCAGCAGCTTAGGGCAGTATCACTACGAGCGGTACTTC. Protein sequence: CASSLGQYHYERYF. The entire variable domain, with the rest obtained from reference TRBV7-2 and TRBJ2-7, is as follows: GAGVSQSPSNKVTEKGKDVELRCDPISGHTALYWYRQSLGQGLEFLIYFQGNSAPDKSGLPSDRFSAERTGGSVSTLTIQRTQQEDSAVYLCASSLGQYHYERYFGPGTRLTVT.

This clonotype was seen many times. This chain uses TRBV5-4 with TRBJ1-2, with TRBD1 matching 7 bases. Germline CDR1 reads SGHNT; CDR2 reads YYREEE (reference sequence). This CDR3 has 14 residues. V lost 3 bases to trimming and J lost 4 bases; unmatched junction nucleotides: 6. CDR3 region: CASSSKQGPYGYTF. CDR3 bases: TGTGCCAGCAGCTCCAAACAGGGGCCCTATGGCTACACCTTC.

As concerns this clonotype: The CDR3 ends on some other residue instead of the conserved phenylalanine or tryptophan, so this is likely a read error. The chain is built from TRBV10-3 and TRBJ2-7; no clear D. V was trimmed by 10 bases and J by 2 bases, leaving 12 bases between them. CDR1 ENHRY and CDR2 SYGVKD come from the germline V gene. The CDR3 is made up of 12 amino acids. As DNA, the CDR3 is TGTGCCAGCAGCTCGCGCCCCTACGAGCAGTACCTC. Encoded protein: CASSSRPYEQYL.

The genes are TRBV19 and TRBJ1-4; D call uncertain. Trimming cost V 4 bases and J 0 bases, with 12 bases left between them. The germline CDR1 and CDR2 sequences are LNHDA and SQIVND (reference sequence). CDR3 length: 16 amino acids. In DNA form, the CDR3 reads TGTGCCAGTAGTACACGCTTCGGGGCAACTAATGAAAAACTGTTTTTT. It is translated as CASSTRFGATNEKLFF.

V usage is TRBV7-8 and J usage is TRBJ2-7; TRBD1 is a possible D gene (7 bases). The CDR3 covers 13 residues. The V gene lost 11 bases and the J gene lost 2 bases, with 16 bases spanning the gap. CDR1 is SGHVS and CDR2 is FQNEAQ in the germline V gene. CDR3 DNA: TGTGCCTGGAGGAGGGACAGACCCTACGAGCAGTACTTC. It encodes CAWRRDRPYEQYF.

The gene calls are TRBV4-1 and TRBJ1-1, with 7 bases that match TRBD1. The germline V gene encodes CDR1 MGHRA and CDR2 YSYEKL. The CDR3 covers 16 residues. V lost 1 base, J lost 5 bases, and 10 bases stayed unmatched. Here the CDR3 reads CASSQAAGGRKTEAFF. CDR3 nucleotide sequence: TGCGCCAGCAGCCAAGCAGCAGGGGGGAGGAAGACTGAAGCTTTCTTT.

V usage is TRBV2 and J usage is TRBJ2-5, with 7 nucleotides matching TRBD1. Matching the DNA end better, TRBJ2-4 makes the J call doubtful. The CDR3 is 14 amino acids. Germline V gives CDR1 SNHLY, CDR2 FYNNEI. DNA for the CDR3: TGTGCCAGCAGTGGAACAGGGGTTGTAAACATTCAGTACTTC. This codes for CASSGTGVVNIQYF.